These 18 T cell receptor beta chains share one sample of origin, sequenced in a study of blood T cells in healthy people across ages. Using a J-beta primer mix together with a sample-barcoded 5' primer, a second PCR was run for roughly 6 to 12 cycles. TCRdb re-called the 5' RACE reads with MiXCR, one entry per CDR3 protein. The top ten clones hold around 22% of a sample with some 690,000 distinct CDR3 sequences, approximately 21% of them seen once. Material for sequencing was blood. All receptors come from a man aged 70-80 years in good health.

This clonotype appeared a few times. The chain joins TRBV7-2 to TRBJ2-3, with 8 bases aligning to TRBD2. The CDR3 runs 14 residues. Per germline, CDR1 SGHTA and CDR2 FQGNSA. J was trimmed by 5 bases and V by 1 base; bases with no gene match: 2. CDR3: CASSLDGGEDTQYF. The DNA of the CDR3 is TGTGCCAGCAGCTTAGACGGGGGGGAAGATACGCAGTATTTT.

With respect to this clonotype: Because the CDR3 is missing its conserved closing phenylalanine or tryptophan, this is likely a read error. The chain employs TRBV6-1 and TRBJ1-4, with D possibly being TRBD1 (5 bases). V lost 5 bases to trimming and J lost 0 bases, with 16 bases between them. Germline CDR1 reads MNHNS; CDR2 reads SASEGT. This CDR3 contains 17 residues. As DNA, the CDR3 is TGTGCCAGCAGTCAGTACTCGGAAGGGGCAACTAATGAAAAACTGTTTTTG. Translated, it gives CASSQYSEGATNEKLFL.

Written as DNA, the CDR3 is TGTGCCATCACCGAACCGGGACAGGGTACTATGGGCTACACCTTC. Translation gives CAITEPGQGTMGYTF. V is TRBV10-3 and J is TRBJ1-2, with 9 bases matching TRBD1. The CDR3 contains 15 residues. Germline V gene sequence: CDR1 ENHRY, CDR2 SYGVKD. Trimming at V came to 7 bases and at J to 8 bases, leaving 14 bases not matched to a gene.

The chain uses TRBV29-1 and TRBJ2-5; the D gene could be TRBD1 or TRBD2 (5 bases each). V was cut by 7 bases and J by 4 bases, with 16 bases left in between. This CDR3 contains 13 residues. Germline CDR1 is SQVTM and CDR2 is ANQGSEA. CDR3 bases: TGCAGCGCCGAGTCGCACGGGACAGAGACCCAGTACTTC. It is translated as CSAESHGTETQYF.

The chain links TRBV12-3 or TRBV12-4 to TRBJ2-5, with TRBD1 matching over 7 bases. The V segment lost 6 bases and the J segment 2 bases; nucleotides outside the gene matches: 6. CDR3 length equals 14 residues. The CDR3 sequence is CASRIRTGQETQYF. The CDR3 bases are TGTGCCAGCAGGATAAGGACAGGTCAAGAGACCCAGTACTTC.

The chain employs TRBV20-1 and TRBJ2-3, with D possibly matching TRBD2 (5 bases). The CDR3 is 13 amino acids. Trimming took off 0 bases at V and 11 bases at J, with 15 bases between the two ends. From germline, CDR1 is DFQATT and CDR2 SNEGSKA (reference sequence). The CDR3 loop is CSARDGLLSEQYF. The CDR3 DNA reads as TGCAGTGCTAGAGATGGACTTCTGTCGGAGCAGTATTTT.

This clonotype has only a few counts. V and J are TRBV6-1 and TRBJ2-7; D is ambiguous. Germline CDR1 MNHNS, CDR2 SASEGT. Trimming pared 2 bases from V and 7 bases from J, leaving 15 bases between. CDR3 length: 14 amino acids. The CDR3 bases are TGTGCCAGCAGTGAAATGACGATGCTCTGGGAGCAGTACGTC. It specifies CASSEMTMLWEQYV.

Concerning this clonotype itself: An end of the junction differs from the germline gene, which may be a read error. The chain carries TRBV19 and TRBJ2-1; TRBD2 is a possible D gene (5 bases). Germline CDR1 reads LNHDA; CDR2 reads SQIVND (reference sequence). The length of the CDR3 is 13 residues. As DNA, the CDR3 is TGTGCCAGTAGTTCCGGAGGCTACAATGAGCGGTTCTTC. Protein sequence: CASSSGGYNERFF.

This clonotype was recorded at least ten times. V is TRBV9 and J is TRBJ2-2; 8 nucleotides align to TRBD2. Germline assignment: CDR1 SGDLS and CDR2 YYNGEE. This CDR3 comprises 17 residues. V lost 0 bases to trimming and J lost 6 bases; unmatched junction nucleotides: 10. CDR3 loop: CASSVVSLAGGSGELFF. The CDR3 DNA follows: TGTGCCAGCAGCGTAGTTTCCCTAGCGGGTGGGTCCGGGGAGCTGTTTTTT.

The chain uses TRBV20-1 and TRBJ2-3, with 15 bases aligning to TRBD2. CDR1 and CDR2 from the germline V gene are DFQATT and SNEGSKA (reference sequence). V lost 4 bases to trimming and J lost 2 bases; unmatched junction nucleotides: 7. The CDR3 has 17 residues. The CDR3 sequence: CSANSGTSGGHTDTQYF. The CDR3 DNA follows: TGCAGTGCTAACTCCGGGACTAGCGGGGGGCACACAGATACGCAGTATTTT.

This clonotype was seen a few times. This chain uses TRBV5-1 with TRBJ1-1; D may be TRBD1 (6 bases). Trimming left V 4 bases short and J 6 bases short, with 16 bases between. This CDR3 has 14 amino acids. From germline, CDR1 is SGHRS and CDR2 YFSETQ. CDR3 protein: CASSRDRSRAEAFF. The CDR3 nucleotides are TGCGCCAGCAGCAGAGACAGGAGCCGGGCTGAAGCTTTCTTT.

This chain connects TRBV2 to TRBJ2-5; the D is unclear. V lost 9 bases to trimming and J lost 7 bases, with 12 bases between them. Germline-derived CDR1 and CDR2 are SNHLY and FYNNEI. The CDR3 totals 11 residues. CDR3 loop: CASVGWGTQYF. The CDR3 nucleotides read TGTGCCAGTGTAGGATGGGGGACCCAGTACTTC. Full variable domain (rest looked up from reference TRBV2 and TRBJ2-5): EPEVTQTPSHQVTQMGQEVILRCVPISNHLYFYWYRQILGQKVEFLVSFYNNEISEKSEIFDDQFSVERPDGSNFTLKIRSTKLEDSAMYFCASVGWGTQYFGPGTRLLVL.

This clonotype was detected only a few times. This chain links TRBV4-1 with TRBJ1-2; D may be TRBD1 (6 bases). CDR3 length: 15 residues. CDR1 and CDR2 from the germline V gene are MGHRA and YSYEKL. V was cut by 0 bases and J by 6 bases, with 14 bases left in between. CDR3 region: CASSQDHRVRDGYTF. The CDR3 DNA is TGCGCCAGCAGCCAAGATCACAGGGTCAGGGATGGCTACACCTTC.

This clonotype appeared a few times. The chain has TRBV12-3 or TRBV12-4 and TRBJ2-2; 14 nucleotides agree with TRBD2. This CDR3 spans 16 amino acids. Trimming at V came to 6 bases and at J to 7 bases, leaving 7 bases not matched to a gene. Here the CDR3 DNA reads TGTGCCAGCAGCCCTCGACTAGCGGGGGGGCTCGGGGAGCTGTTTTTT. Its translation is CASSPRLAGGLGELFF.

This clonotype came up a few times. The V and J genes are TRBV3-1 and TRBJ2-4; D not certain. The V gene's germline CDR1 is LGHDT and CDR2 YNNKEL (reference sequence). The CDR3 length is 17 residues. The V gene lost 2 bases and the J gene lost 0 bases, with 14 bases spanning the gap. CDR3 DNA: TGTGCCAGCAGCCAAAAAATGAACACTTTAGCCAAAAACATTCAGTACTTC. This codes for CASSQKMNTLAKNIQYF.

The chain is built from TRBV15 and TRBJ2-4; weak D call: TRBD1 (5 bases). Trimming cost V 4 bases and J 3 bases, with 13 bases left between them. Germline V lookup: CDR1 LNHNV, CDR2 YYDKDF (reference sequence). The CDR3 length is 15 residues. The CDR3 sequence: CATSTPGSGKNIQYF. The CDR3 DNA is TGTGCCACCAGCACCCCAGGGTCGGGCAAAAACATTCAGTACTTC. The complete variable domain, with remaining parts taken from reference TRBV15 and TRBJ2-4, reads DAMVIQNPRYQVTQFGKPVTLSCSQTLNHNVMYWYQQKSSQAPKLLFHYYDKDFNNEADTPDNFQSRRPNTSFCFLDIRSPGLGDTAMYLCATSTPGSGKNIQYFGAGTRLSVL.

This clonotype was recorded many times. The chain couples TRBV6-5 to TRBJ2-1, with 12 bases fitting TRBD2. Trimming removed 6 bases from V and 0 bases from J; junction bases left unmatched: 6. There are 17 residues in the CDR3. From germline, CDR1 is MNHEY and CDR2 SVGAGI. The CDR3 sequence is CASRLETSGSSYNEQFF. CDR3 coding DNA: TGTGCCAGCAGACTCGAGACTAGCGGGAGCTCCTACAATGAGCAGTTCTTC.

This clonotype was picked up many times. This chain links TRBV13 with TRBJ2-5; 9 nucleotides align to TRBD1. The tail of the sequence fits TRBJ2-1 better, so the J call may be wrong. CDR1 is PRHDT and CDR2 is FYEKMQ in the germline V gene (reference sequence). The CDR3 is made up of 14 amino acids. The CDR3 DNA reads TGTGCCAGCAGTCGGGACAGGGCATACAATGAGCAGTTCTTC. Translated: CASSRDRAYNEQFF.